This TCR beta chain was observed in a study of shared clonotypes between healthy human individuals. Details on this clone: The antigen is not known.

Study-level points and caveats: Sampling covered blood only; tissue repertoires likely differ.

Clones were sequenced by immunoSEQ multiplex PCR, and TCRdb holds only the in-frame ones, with some missing. The sample lists over 1.4 million clones, roughly 96% occurring once. The origin of this receptor is a man younger than 45 in good health. Input material: naive CD4+ T cells sorted from blood. Subset noted: CD45RA+ positively selected.

CDR3 nucleotides: TGTGCCAGCAGCTTAGCGCCATTAATTCACCAGTTCTTC. This codes for CASSLAPLIHQFF. The chain employs TRBV7-6 and TRBJ2-1; D call uncertain. Trimming took 0 bases from V and 13 from J, leaving 13 bases between them. Germline CDR1 reads SGHVS; CDR2 reads FNYEAQ. The length of the CDR3 is 13 residues.